One and the same sample provided the 29 T cell receptor beta chains below, sequenced in a study of shared clonotypes between healthy human individuals (dated by TCRdb to about 2020). Library preparation employed the immunoSEQ multiplex PCR assay. The table comes from immuneACCESS by way of TCRdb, which keeps in-frame sequences with V and J called. Part of the clones is missing from these tables; in studies checked, under half for an unresolved V gene and the rest for unknown reasons. The sample records some 2.1 million clones, approximately 95% of which are singletons. Roughly 0.13% of the sample rests with the top ten. Sequenced: naive CD4+ T cells sorted from blood. The cell subset or site label on this specimen signifies: CD45RA+ positively selected. The receptor source for this set is a man between 18 and 35 years old in good health.

The chain is built from TRBV7-9 and TRBJ2-5; 7 bases are shared with TRBD2. This CDR3 comprises 15 residues. Germline CDR1 SEHNR, CDR2 FQNEAQ (reference sequence). Germline trimming cut 1 base from V and 5 bases from J; bases unmatched to any gene: 7. The CDR3 DNA is TGTGCCAGCAGCTTAGTAGAACTAGCGTGGGAGACCCAGTACTTC. This gives the protein CASSLVELAWETQYF.

The chain has TRBV7-9 and TRBJ1-1, with D maybe TRBD1 (5 bases). This CDR3 has 13 residues. The V gene lost 5 bases and the J gene lost 8 bases, with 15 bases spanning the gap. CDR1 and CDR2 (germline): SEHNR, FQNEAQ (reference sequence). This chain's CDR3 is CASSIEVAGEAFF. Here the CDR3 DNA reads TGTGCCAGCAGCATAGAGGTTGCAGGGGAAGCTTTCTTT.

Note on this clone: Other DNA sequences in this specimen translate into the identical CDR3. The chain joins TRBV5-1 to TRBJ2-5, with D uncertain. Germline assignment: CDR1 SGHRS and CDR2 YFSETQ. V dropped 0 bases and J dropped 5 bases, with 5 bases sitting between them. The CDR3 runs to 12 residues. DNA for the CDR3: TGCGCCAGCAGCTTGGAATCCGAGACCCAGTACTTC. Protein product: CASSLESETQYF.

The chain recombines TRBV7-3 with TRBJ1-2; 9 nucleotides line up with TRBD1. This CDR3 spans 15 amino acids. Trimming at V came to 5 bases and at J to 4 bases, leaving 8 bases not matched to a gene. Germline CDR1 reads SGHTA; CDR2 reads FQGTGA. This CDR3 is CASSLTGGGSYGYTF. The CDR3, as DNA: TGTGCCAGCAGCCTCACAGGGGGCGGAAGCTATGGCTACACCTTC.

The V call is TRBV5-1, the J call TRBJ2-2; D call uncertain. Trimming shortened V by 3 bases and J by 3 bases, and 9 bases separated the two germline ends. This CDR3 comprises 14 residues. Germline loops: CDR1 SGHRS, CDR2 YFSETQ. The CDR3 nucleotides read TGCGCCAGCAGCTCCCAATATTACACCGGGGAGCTGTTTTTT. This encodes CASSSQYYTGELFF.

The chain recombines TRBV6-1 with TRBJ1-5; 10 nucleotides align to TRBD1. In germline, CDR1 is MNHNS, CDR2 SASEGT. The CDR3 is 15 amino acids. Trimming took 3 bases from V and 6 from J; bases not matched to a gene: 5. The CDR3 loop reads CASSEGDRGGQPQHF. In nucleotides, the CDR3 is TGTGCCAGCAGTGAGGGGGACAGGGGCGGTCAGCCCCAGCATTTT.

The chain is built from TRBV11-3 and TRBJ2-7; TRBD1 agrees at 10 bases. This CDR3 has 14 residues. Germline V CDR1 and CDR2: SGHNT, YENEEA. The ends lost 5 bases at V and 6 bases at J; junction bases unmatched: 7. In nucleotides, the CDR3 is TGTGCCAGCAGCCCCCGGGACAGGGGCGTCGAGCAGTACTTC. Translation: CASSPRDRGVEQYF.

This clone was observed once. This rearrangement joins TRBV10-1 to TRBJ2-2, with D perhaps TRBD1 (6 bases). This CDR3 is built from 14 residues. Trimming stripped 6 bases from V and 3 bases from J, with 11 bases between. Germline V lookup: CDR1 WNHNN, CDR2 SYGVQD (reference sequence). The CDR3 nucleotides are TGCGCCAGCAGACAGGGTGAGGACACCGGGGAGCTGTTTTTT. Translating it yields CASRQGEDTGELFF.

The V gene is TRBV6-5, the J gene TRBJ2-7; D may correspond to TRBD1 or TRBD2 (5 bases each). Germline CDR1 MNHEY, CDR2 SVGAGI. The ends were cut back, 6 bases at V and 3 bases at J, with 12 bases in the middle. This CDR3 is 13 amino acids long. CDR3 coding DNA: TGTGCCAGCAGCACGGGACGGAACTACGAGCAGTACTTC. Its protein product is CASSTGRNYEQYF.

This chain joins TRBV7-3 and TRBJ2-3; 9 nucleotides line up with TRBD2. Germline values: CDR1 SGHTA, CDR2 FQGTGA. The CDR3 is 14 residues long. Losses at the gene ends were 3 bases for V and 5 bases for J; bases not matched to a gene: 3. The CDR3 DNA sequence: TGTGCCAGCAGCTTTCGGACTAGCGTAGATACGCAGTATTTT. Translating it yields CASSFRTSVDTQYF.

The gene calls are TRBV7-9 and TRBJ2-5; the match to TRBD1 covers 10 bases. With 4 bases clipped from V and 4 bases from J, the junction kept 6 bases outside the gene matches. The CDR3 is 15 residues long. Germline loops: CDR1 SEHNR, CDR2 FQNEAQ (reference sequence). As DNA, the CDR3 is TGTGCCAGCAGCTCCTCCGGGACAGGGGTAGAGACCCAGTACTTC. Translated: CASSSSGTGVETQYF.

A remark on this clone: The sample contains more than one DNA sequence encoding this CDR3. The gene calls are TRBV6-5 and TRBJ1-1; 7 bases agree with TRBD1. CDR1 MNHEY and CDR2 SVGAGI come from the germline V gene. Unmatched junction bases numbered 2, after V lost 5 bases and J lost 2 bases. This CDR3 contains 13 residues. The CDR3 loop is CASSGTVNTEAFF. The CDR3 region has the DNA TGTGCCAGCAGTGGGACAGTAAACACTGAAGCTTTCTTT.

The chain carries TRBV21-1 and TRBJ1-6. TRBV21-1 is shown as a pseudogene. The CDR3 is made up of 14 amino acids. CDR3 in DNA: TGTGCCAGCAGCCCCTGCGGGGATGGCTCACCCCTCCACTTT. The encoded protein is CASSPCGDGSPLHF.

The chain joins TRBV28 to TRBJ1-4; no clear D. The CDR3 runs to 13 residues. The germline CDR1 and CDR2 sequences are MDHEN and SYDVKM. Between the trimmed V and J ends, which lost 3 bases and 7 bases, there was a span of 9 bases. CDR3 in amino acids: CASSLASAEKLFF. The DNA for the CDR3 is TGTGCCAGCAGTTTGGCTTCGGCTGAAAAACTGTTTTTT.

J is TRBJ1-6 and V is TRBV5-4, with 7 positions matching TRBD1. This CDR3 contains 16 residues. From germline, CDR1 is SGHNT and CDR2 YYREEE (reference sequence). The V gene end was trimmed by 0 bases and the J gene end by 6 bases; junction bases not matched to a gene: 6. The CDR3 DNA is TGTGCCAGCAGCTTGGTACAGGGGACCGGTAATTCACCCCTCCACTTT. Translated, it gives CASSLVQGTGNSPLHF. The full variable domain, completed using reference TRBV5-4 and TRBJ1-6, is ETGVTQSPTHLIKTRGQQVTLRCSSQSGHNTVSWYQQALGQGPQFIFQYYREEENGRGNFPPRFSGLQFPNYSSELNVNALELDDSALYLCASSLVQGTGNSPLHFGNGTRLTVT.

The CDR3 DNA reads TGTGCCAGCAGCTTGACAGGGTCGGACCATCAGCCCCAGCATTTT. This translates into CASSLTGSDHQPQHF. V usage is TRBV7-3 and J usage is TRBJ1-5; TRBD1 matches at 7 bases. CDR3 length: 15 residues. Germline V gene lookup returns CDR1 SGHTA and CDR2 FQGTGA. Trimming at V came to 3 bases and at J to 5 bases, leaving 7 bases not matched to a gene.

The chain is built from TRBV30 and TRBJ1-1, with D tentatively TRBD1 (5 bases). Germline V CDR1 and CDR2: GTSNPN, SVGIG (reference sequence). The CDR3 runs 14 residues. V gave up 0 bases and J gave up 5 bases, with 13 bases separating them. In nucleotides, the CDR3 is TGTGCCTGGAGTGTCAGCGGTGGGGGAACTGAAGCTTTCTTT. It encodes CAWSVSGGGTEAFF. Complete variable domain (other parts from reference TRBV30 and TRBJ1-1): SQTIHQWPATLVQPVGSPLSLECTVEGTSNPNLYWYRQAAGRGLQLLFYSVGIGQISSEVPQNLSASRPQDRQFILSSKKLLLSDSGFYLCAWSVSGGGTEAFFGQGTRLTVV.

On this clone: In the same sample, other DNA sequences code for this CDR3. This chain connects TRBV9 to TRBJ2-5, with TRBD2 matching over 13 bases. Germline CDR1 SGDLS, CDR2 YYNGEE. The CDR3 contains 15 residues. Unmatched junction bases numbered 1, after V lost 0 bases and J lost 5 bases. CDR3 region: CASSVGLAGGETQYF. The CDR3 nucleotides read TGTGCCAGCAGCGTAGGACTAGCGGGAGGTGAGACCCAGTACTTC.

Of note for this clone: Other DNA sequences within the sample encode an identical CDR3. The chain links TRBV2 to TRBJ2-7, with unresolved D. The CDR3 sequence is 11 residues long. The germline V and J ends were trimmed by 4 bases and 4 bases, with 5 bases remaining between them. The V gene's germline CDR1 is SNHLY and CDR2 FYNNEI. The CDR3 DNA is TGTGCCAGCAGTGCTACTTACGAGCAGTACTTC. Translation gives CASSATYEQYF. Full variable domain (outside the CDR3, taken from reference TRBV2 and TRBJ2-7): EPEVTQTPSHQVTQMGQEVILRCVPISNHLYFYWYRQILGQKVEFLVSFYNNEISEKSEIFDDQFSVERPDGSNFTLKIRSTKLEDSAMYFCASSATYEQYFGPGTRLTVT.

The DNA for the CDR3 is TGTGCCAGCAGTTTAGTACAGCTGAATTCACCCCTCCACTTT. This translates into CASSLVQLNSPLHF. The chain links TRBV28 to TRBJ1-6; unclear D gene. The CDR3 spans 14 residues. Germline V CDR1 and CDR2: MDHEN, SYDVKM. V lost 2 bases and J 7 bases, leaving 9 bases between the germline ends.

The chain links TRBV2 to TRBJ1-6; perhaps TRBD1 as D (6 bases). CDR1 is SNHLY, CDR2 FYNNEI, per germline. The CDR3 has 15 amino acids. V lost 2 bases and J lost 6, with 11 bases in between. In DNA, the CDR3 is TGTGCCAGCAGTGAACAGGGGTCCCTTAATTCACCCCTCCACTTT. Amino acids: CASSEQGSLNSPLHF.

The chain combines TRBV5-1 with TRBJ1-2; D not resolved. V lost 0 bases to trimming and J lost 8 bases, with 14 bases between them. The CDR3 has 14 residues. Germline V gene sequence: CDR1 SGHRS, CDR2 YFSETQ. The CDR3 reads CASSLDPSGDGYTF. The CDR3 coding sequence is TGCGCCAGCAGCTTGGATCCTTCAGGTGACGGCTACACCTTC.

The chain recombines TRBV18 with TRBJ1-6, with D hard to call. Germline CDR1 is KGHSH and CDR2 is LQKENI. This CDR3 comprises 13 residues. Trimming removed 1 base at V and 10 bases at J, with 8 bases between. CDR3 bases: TGTGCCAGCTCACCACAAGCCGGGTCACCCCTCCACTTT. As protein: CASSPQAGSPLHF.

The chain joins TRBV5-1 to TRBJ1-4; 11 positions match TRBD1. J was trimmed by 7 bases and V by 3 bases; bases with no gene match: 5. CDR1 is SGHRS, CDR2 YFSETQ, per germline. The CDR3 covers 15 residues. The CDR3 sequence: CASSSDRGRVEKLFF. The CDR3 DNA follows: TGCGCCAGCAGCTCGGACAGGGGGCGAGTTGAAAAACTGTTTTTT. Full variable domain (rest looked up from reference TRBV5-1 and TRBJ1-4): KAGVTQTPRYLIKTRGQQVTLSCSPISGHRSVSWYQQTPGQGLQFLFEYFSETQRNKGNFPGRFSGRQFSNSRSEMNVSTLELGDSALYLCASSSDRGRVEKLFFGSGTQLSVL.

The rearrangement uses TRBV5-1 and TRBJ2-1; D not resolved. V lost 0 bases, J lost 5 bases, and 9 bases lay in between. Germline values: CDR1 SGHRS, CDR2 YFSETQ. CDR3 length equals 14 residues. In DNA, the CDR3 is TGCGCCAGCAGCTTGGATGGCTATAACAATGAGCAGTTCTTC. Amino acids: CASSLDGYNNEQFF.

This clone has just one count. The chain links TRBV6-6 to TRBJ1-1; D perhaps matches TRBD1 (5 bases). Trimming shortened V by 6 bases and J by 4 bases, and 9 bases separated the two germline ends. CDR1 is MNHNY and CDR2 is SVGAGI in the germline V gene (reference sequence). This CDR3 comprises 12 residues. The chain's CDR3 is CASRDGGTEAFF. The CDR3 region has the DNA TGTGCCAGCAGAGATGGGGGCACTGAAGCTTTCTTT.

The chain combines TRBV2 with TRBJ2-4; D is unresolved. Looked up from germline, CDR1 is SNHLY and CDR2 is FYNNEI. V lost 1 base, J lost 10 bases, and 11 bases lay in between. The CDR3 extends over 13 amino acids. CDR3 region: CASSEDTLGIQYF. As DNA, the CDR3 is TGTGCCAGCAGTGAAGACACCCTAGGGATTCAGTACTTC.

The chain combines TRBV6-6 with TRBJ2-7, with D perhaps TRBD2 (6 bases). The CDR3 consists of 16 residues. The germline V gene has CDR1 MNHNY and CDR2 SVGAGI (reference sequence). The ends were cut back, 3 bases at V and 1 base at J, with 16 bases in the middle. The CDR3 here is CASSYGRQGPSYEQYF. As DNA, the CDR3 is TGTGCCAGCAGTTATGGGAGGCAGGGACCGTCCTACGAGCAGTACTTC.

The V gene is TRBV5-3, the J gene TRBJ2-7, with D perhaps TRBD1 (5 bases). TRBV5-3 is an ORF; its function is uncertain. V was clipped by 0 bases and J by 2 bases, with 15 bases between them. The CDR3 is 16 residues long. CDR3 DNA: TGTGCCAGAAGCTTGGCGGTTGGCCAGGGCGCCTACGAGCAGTACTTC. It encodes CARSLAVGQGAYEQYF.